The entry that follows covers one T cell receptor beta chain sequence. Amplification used 60 V beta primers and 13 J beta primers. The table came from immunoSEQ multiplex PCR; TCRdb's copy has only in-frame clones and leaves some out. The table shows around 78,000 clones, with 80% to 90% occurring only once. The sample's time point: after dendritic cell vaccination, including at tumor progression/relapse. These data come from a study of glioma-infiltrating T cells after dendritic cell vaccination. Germline values: CDR1 MDHEN, CDR2 SYDVKM. The CDR3 has 13 residues. V gave up 6 bases and J gave up 11 bases, with 19 bases separating them.

The clonotype comes from a human donor with glioblastoma. Sample: blood, taken after dendritic cell vaccination. The rearrangement links TRBV28 to TRBJ1-1, with D perhaps TRBD1 (6 bases). The CDR3 loop reads CASSRTATDWAFF. The CDR3, as DNA: TGTGCCAGCAGCCGGACAGCTACGGATTGGGCTTTCTTT.